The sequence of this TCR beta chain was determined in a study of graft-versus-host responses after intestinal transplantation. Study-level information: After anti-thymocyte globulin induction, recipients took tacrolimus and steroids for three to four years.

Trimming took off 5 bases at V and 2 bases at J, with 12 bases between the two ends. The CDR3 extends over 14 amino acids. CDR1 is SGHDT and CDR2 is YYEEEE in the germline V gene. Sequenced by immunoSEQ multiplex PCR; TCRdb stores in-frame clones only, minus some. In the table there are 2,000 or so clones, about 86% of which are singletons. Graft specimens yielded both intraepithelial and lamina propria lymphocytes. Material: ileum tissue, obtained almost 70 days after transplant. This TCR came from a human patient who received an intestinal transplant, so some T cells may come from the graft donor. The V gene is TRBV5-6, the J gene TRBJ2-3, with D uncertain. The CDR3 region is CASRATSNTDTQYF. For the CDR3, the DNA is TGTGCCAGCAGGGCTACCTCGAACACAGATACGCAGTATTTT. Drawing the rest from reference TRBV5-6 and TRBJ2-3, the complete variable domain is DAGVTQSPTHLIKTRGQQVTLRCSPKSGHDTVSWYQQALGQGPQFIFQYYEEEERQRGNFPDRFSGHQFPNYSSELNVNALLLGDSALYLCASRATSNTDTQYFGPGTRLTVL.